This T cell receptor beta chain was captured in a study of T cells after yellow fever vaccination (dated by TCRdb to about 2019). Background for the entire study: The SMART-Seq v4 Ultra Low Input RNA kit was used to prepare libraries from fractions with low cell numbers. Blood was drawn at multiple timepoints before and after primary and secondary immunization, with bulk PBMC replicates and cell subsets isolated. To follow T-cell clones before and after primary and booster YFV17D yellow fever vaccination, bulk TCR alpha and beta repertoires were sequenced over time. Two healthy male donors, one aged 18 to 29 and one aged 30 to 40 years, made up the cohort. Points the paper makes about the study in general: A small share of clonotypes was detected in both CD4 and CD8 compartments, with the overlap likely arising from convergent recombination. Computational filtering was needed because FACS-sorted repertoires could contain abundant contaminating clonotypes from the bulk population. The secondary T-cell response was found to be weaker but faster than the primary response, with a peak reached on day 5 rather than on day 15. Because the study included only a couple of donors, the extent to which the findings can be generalized is limited. After the booster, most of the clones that had expanded following primary vaccination were detected again (around 95% of CD4 and more than 85% of CD8), which suggests that memory was broadly maintained.

TCRdb lists the instrument as Illumina NovaSeq 6000. TCR cDNA was synthesized by 5'RACE template switching, which introduced a universal primer site and unique molecular identifiers. Priming for cDNA synthesis came from both the TCR alpha and TCR beta constant segments. Library amplification used two PCR steps, and the second PCR step added sample barcodes and sequencing adapters. Libraries were sequenced on Illumina HiSeq 2500 (2x100 bp) or NovaSeq (2x150 bp). On the authors' methods: Demultiplexing of reads and collapsing into UMI consensus sequences were performed with MIGEC, and V(D)J alignment was carried out with MiXCR. Vaccine-responding clonotypes were identified with edgeR using replicate PBMC samples, with FDR below 0.01 and a log2 fold change above 5 up to day 15 being required. Each bulk clonotype was labeled CD4 or CD8 based on which sequenced repertoire, CD4 or CD8, contained the clonotype at higher abundance. Using fastp trimming at Q25 and MiXCR clonotype assembly, TCRdb reanalyzed the public sequencing data and kept in-frame beta chains. One record per CDR3 amino acid sequence lists the most common genes and DNA. TCRdb, rather than the study authors, made the V and J calls. The sample has 100,000 to 150,000 distinct CDR3 sequences on record, 13% to 15% of them singletons. The leading ten clones occupy 35% to 45% of the sample.

The label giving this sample's treatment or condition can be read as: live attenuated yellow fever vaccine strain. PBMCs were isolated from peripheral blood using a standard Ficoll-Paque protocol. CD4 and CD8 T-cell fractions were isolated with Dynabeads CD4 and CD8 positive selection kits. TriZol was used to extract RNA from bulk PBMCs, from CD4 and CD8 fractions, and from dextramer-positive and dextramer-negative fractions. V is shortened by 4 bases, J by 5 bases, and the region joining them spans 17 bases. Via the germline V gene, CDR1 is MGHRA and CDR2 YSYEKL. The CDR3 spans 15 residues, from the cysteine through the phenylalanine. Only the CDR3 part of the read is kept: 45 bases, read in frame from the first base. For this clonotype: This receptor's antigen is unknown. The record has no base qualities; no much larger clone is one base away.

This TCR derives from a man aged 18-30 years who received the YFV17D yellow fever vaccine. In this chain, TRBV4-1 is recombined with TRBJ1-1; no D segment can be confidently identified. Sequenced here: CD8+ T cells sorted from PBMCs, sampled 5 days after the yellow fever booster vaccination. Read as DNA, the sequence is TGCGCCAGCAGCCCTTTTGAGGGAGGTAGGACTGAAGCTTTCTTT. Translated, this gives CASSPFEGGRTEAFF.